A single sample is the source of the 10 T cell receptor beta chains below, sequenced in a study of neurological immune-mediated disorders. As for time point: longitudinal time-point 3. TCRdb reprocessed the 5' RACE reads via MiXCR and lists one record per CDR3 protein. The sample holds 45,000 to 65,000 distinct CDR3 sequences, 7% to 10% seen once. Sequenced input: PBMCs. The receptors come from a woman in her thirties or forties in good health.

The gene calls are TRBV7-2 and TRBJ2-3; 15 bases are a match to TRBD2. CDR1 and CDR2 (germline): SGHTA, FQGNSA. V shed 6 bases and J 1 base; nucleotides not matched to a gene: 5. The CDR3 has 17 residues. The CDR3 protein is CASRGLAGGFRTDTQYF. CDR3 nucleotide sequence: TGTGCCAGCAGGGGACTAGCGGGAGGATTCCGCACAGATACGCAGTATTTT. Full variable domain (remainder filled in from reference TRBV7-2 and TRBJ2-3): GAGVSQSPSNKVTEKGKDVELRCDPISGHTALYWYRQSLGQGLEFLIYFQGNSAPDKSGLPSDRFSAERTGGSVSTLTIQRTQQEDSAVYLCASRGLAGGFRTDTQYFGPGTRLTVL.

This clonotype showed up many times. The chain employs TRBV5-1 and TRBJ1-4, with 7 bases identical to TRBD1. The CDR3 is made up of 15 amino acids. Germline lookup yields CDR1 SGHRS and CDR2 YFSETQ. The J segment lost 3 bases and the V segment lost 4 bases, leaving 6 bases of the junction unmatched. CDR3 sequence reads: CASSRGQASNEKLFF. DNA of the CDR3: TGCGCCAGCAGCAGAGGACAGGCGTCTAATGAAAAACTGTTTTTT.

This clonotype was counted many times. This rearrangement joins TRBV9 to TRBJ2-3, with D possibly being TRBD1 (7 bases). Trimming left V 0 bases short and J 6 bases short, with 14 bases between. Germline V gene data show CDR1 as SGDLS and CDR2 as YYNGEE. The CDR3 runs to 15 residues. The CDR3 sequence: CASSVDIAGGDTQYF. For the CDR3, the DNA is TGTGCCAGCAGCGTAGATATCGCAGGGGGGGATACGCAGTATTTT.

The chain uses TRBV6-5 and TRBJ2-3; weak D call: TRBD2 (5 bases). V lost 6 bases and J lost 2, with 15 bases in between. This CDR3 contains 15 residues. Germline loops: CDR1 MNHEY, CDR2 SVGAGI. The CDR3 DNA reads TGTGCCAGCAGCCCGAGGTGGGAGCCCACAGATACGCAGTATTTT. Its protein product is CASSPRWEPTDTQYF.

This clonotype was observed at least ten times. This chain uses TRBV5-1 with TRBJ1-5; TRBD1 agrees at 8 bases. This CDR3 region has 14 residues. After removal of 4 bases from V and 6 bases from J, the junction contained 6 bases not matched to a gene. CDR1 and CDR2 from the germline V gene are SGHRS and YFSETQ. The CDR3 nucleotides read TGCGCCAGCAGCGAAGGACAGGGTACTCAGCCCCAGCATTTT. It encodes CASSEGQGTQPQHF.

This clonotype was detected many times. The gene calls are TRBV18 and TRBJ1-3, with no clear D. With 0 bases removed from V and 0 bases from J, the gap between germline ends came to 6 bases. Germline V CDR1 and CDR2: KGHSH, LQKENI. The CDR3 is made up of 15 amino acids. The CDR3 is CASSPPARSGNTIYF. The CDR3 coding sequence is TGTGCCAGCTCACCACCGGCTCGCTCTGGAAACACCATATATTTT.

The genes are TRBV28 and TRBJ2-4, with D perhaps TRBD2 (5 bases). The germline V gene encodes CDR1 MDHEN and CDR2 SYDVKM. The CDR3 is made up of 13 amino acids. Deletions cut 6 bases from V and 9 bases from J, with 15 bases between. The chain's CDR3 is CASSKVGGLIQYF. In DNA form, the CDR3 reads TGTGCCAGCAGCAAAGTCGGAGGTCTCATTCAGTACTTC.

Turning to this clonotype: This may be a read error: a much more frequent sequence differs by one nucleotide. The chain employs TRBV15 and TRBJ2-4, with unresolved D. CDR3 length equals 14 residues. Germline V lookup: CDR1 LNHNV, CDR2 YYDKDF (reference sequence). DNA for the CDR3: TGTGTCACCAGCAGACTTCCCCTCATAGACATTCAGTACTTC. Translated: CVTSRLPLIDIQYF.

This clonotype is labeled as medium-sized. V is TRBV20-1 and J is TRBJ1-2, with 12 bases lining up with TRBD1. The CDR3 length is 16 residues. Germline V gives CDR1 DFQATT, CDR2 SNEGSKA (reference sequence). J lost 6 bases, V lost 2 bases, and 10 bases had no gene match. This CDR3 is CSARSPGQGAENGYTF. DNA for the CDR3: TGCAGTGCTAGATCTCCGGGACAGGGGGCTGAGAATGGCTACACCTTC.

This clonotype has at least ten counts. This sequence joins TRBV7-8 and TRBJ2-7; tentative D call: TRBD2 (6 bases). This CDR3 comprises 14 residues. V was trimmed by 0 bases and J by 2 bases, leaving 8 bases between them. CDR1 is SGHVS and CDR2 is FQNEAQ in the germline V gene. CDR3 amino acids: CASSLAGGPYEQYF. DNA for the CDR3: TGTGCCAGCAGCTTAGCGGGAGGCCCCTACGAGCAGTACTTC.